These 5 T cell receptor beta chains were all obtained from the same sample, sequenced in a study of blood T cells in healthy people across ages. It was with a sample-barcoded 5' primer and a J-beta primer mix that a second PCR of roughly 7 to 12 cycles was run. TCRdb re-analysed the 5' RACE reads in MiXCR, keeping a single row per CDR3 protein. The sample includes over a million distinct CDR3 sequences, approximately 59% of them seen just once. The sequencing sample was made of blood. These TCRs come from a young man in good health.

The chain joins TRBV20-1 to TRBJ1-5, with 10 bases aligning to TRBD1. Germline V CDR1 and CDR2: DFQATT, SNEGSKA (reference sequence). The CDR3 sequence is 16 residues long. V was clipped by 5 bases and J by 4 bases; unmatched bases: 11. The CDR3 DNA sequence: TGCAGTGCTGATGACGGACAGGGGGATCCAAATCAGCCCCAGCATTTT. Its protein is CSADDGQGDPNQPQHF.

This chain connects TRBV4-3 to TRBJ1-1; maybe TRBD1 (6 bases). This CDR3 comprises 13 residues. CDR1 is LGHNA, CDR2 YSLEER, per germline. V lost 0 bases and J 7 bases, leaving 9 bases between the germline ends. CDR3 protein: CASSQDLDSEAFF. DNA of the CDR3: TGCGCCAGCAGCCAAGATCTGGACAGTGAAGCTTTCTTT.

The chain couples TRBV21-1 to TRBJ1-1. TRBV21-1 is listed as a pseudogene. The CDR3 totals 19 residues. CDR3 sequence reads: CANSKVLGIGSPRGEEAFF. CDR3 DNA sequence: TGTGCCAACAGCAAAGTATTAGGGATCGGCAGCCCTCGCGGCGAGGAGGCTTTCTTT.

The J gene is TRBJ1-1, the V gene TRBV4-2; TRBD1 matches 7 bases. Trimming at V came to 5 bases and at J to 1 base, leaving 7 bases not matched to a gene. The CDR3 contains 15 residues. CDR1 LGHNA and CDR2 YNFKEQ come from the germline V gene. CDR3 bases: TGTGCCAGCAGCTACCGGGACAGTCAGAACACTGAAGCTTTCTTT. Residues: CASSYRDSQNTEAFF.

The J gene is TRBJ2-5, the V gene TRBV3-1; 10 bases map to TRBD2. The ends lost 0 bases at V and 11 bases at J; junction bases unmatched: 15. Germline-derived CDR1 and CDR2 are LGHDT and YNNKEL (reference sequence). This CDR3 spans 17 amino acids. The CDR3 DNA is TGTGCCAGCAGCCAAGATCTGACTAGCGGGCCTTACAATGAGCAGTACTTC. Translating gives CASSQDLTSGPYNEQYF.